This is a list of T cell receptor beta chains from one sample in a study of blood T cell repertoires in COVID-19. The assay was immunoSEQ multiplex PCR, and TCRdb's table has in-frame clones only and misses some. The repertoire holds roughly 100,000 clones, with roughly nine tenths as singletons. The specimen sequenced was peripheral blood. These receptors were taken from a human donor with active COVID-19. The donor label of this sample is uncertain. Each CDR3 is given with its conserved first and last residue. Fields, in order: J gene, D gene, clone size, V gene, CDR3 protein, CDR3 DNA. The D gene is left open where the match is weak. A row's size may be missing; if present it is once, few, many or a size class.

j_gene: TRBJ1-1
d_gene: -
abundance: -
v_gene: TRBV11-1
CDR3aa: CASRHRVHTEAFF
CDR3nt: TGTGCCAGCAGGCACAGGGTCCACACTGAAGCTTTCTTT

j_gene: TRBJ2-5
d_gene: TRBD1
abundance: -
v_gene: TRBV5-1
CDR3aa: CASSLGTGGMVEETQYF
CDR3nt: TGCGCCAGCAGCTTAGGGACAGGGGGCATGGTAGAGGAGACCCAGTACTTC

j_gene: TRBJ2-5
d_gene: -
abundance: -
v_gene: TRBV12-3/TRBV12-4
CDR3aa: CASSFSETQYF
CDR3nt: TGTGCCAGCAGTTTCTCAGAGACCCAGTACTTC

j_gene: TRBJ1-1
d_gene: -
abundance: -
v_gene: TRBV7-6
CDR3aa: CASSFDGADSKNTEAFF
CDR3nt: TGTGCCAGCAGCTTTGATGGGGCAGACAGTAAGAACACTGAAGCTTTCTTT

j_gene: TRBJ2-7
d_gene: -
abundance: -
v_gene: TRBV7-9
CDR3aa: CASSLQGGGPYEQYF
CDR3nt: TGTGCCAGCAGCCTCCAAGGGGGGGGGCCCTACGAGCAGTACTTC

j_gene: TRBJ2-5
d_gene: TRBD2
abundance: once
v_gene: TRBV5-1
CDR3aa: CASSLAGTSIETQYF
CDR3nt: TGCGCCAGCAGCTTGGCGGGGACTAGCATTGAGACCCAGTACTTC

j_gene: TRBJ2-2
d_gene: TRBD2
abundance: -
v_gene: TRBV6-2/TRBV6-3
CDR3aa: CASSYPTTSGGSRELFF
CDR3nt: TGTGCCAGCAGTTACCCCACAACTAGCGGGGGGTCGCGGGAGCTGTTTTTT

j_gene: TRBJ2-3
d_gene: -
abundance: -
v_gene: TRBV7-3
CDR3aa: CASSSLAAPDTQYF
CDR3nt: TGTGCCAGCAGCTCGTTAGCGGCCCCAGATACGCAGTATTTT

j_gene: TRBJ1-5
d_gene: -
abundance: -
v_gene: TRBV9
CDR3aa: CASSVDSKNQPQHF
CDR3nt: TGTGCCAGCAGCGTAGACTCCAAGAATCAGCCCCAGCATTTT

j_gene: TRBJ1-1
d_gene: -
abundance: few
v_gene: TRBV9
CDR3aa: CASSSLQGDAFF
CDR3nt: TGTGCCAGCAGCTCGTTACAGGGAGATGCTTTCTTT

j_gene: TRBJ2-5
d_gene: -
abundance: -
v_gene: TRBV12-5
CDR3aa: CASGLDLAQETQYF
CDR3nt: TGTGCTAGTGGTTTGGATCTAGCCCAAGAGACCCAGTACTTC

j_gene: TRBJ2-7
d_gene: TRBD2
abundance: -
v_gene: TRBV7-2
CDR3aa: CASSSTVSGAHEQYF
CDR3nt: TGTGCCAGCAGCTCCACCGTTAGCGGGGCCCACGAGCAGTACTTC

j_gene: TRBJ1-3
d_gene: -
abundance: -
v_gene: TRBV19
CDR3aa: CASSVDSSGNTIYF
CDR3nt: TGTGCCAGTAGTGTGGACAGCTCTGGAAACACCATATATTTT

j_gene: TRBJ2-5
d_gene: -
abundance: -
v_gene: TRBV5-1
CDR3aa: CASSLQGLQETQYF
CDR3nt: TGCGCCAGCAGCTTGCAGGGCCTCCAAGAGACCCAGTACTTC

j_gene: TRBJ1-2
d_gene: TRBD1
abundance: -
v_gene: TRBV28
CDR3aa: CASRYSGGSNYGYTF
CDR3nt: TGTGCCAGCAGGTACTCAGGGGGATCTAACTATGGCTACACCTTC

j_gene: TRBJ2-5
d_gene: -
abundance: once
v_gene: TRBV6-1
CDR3aa: CASSEAPGARETQYF
CDR3nt: TGTGCCAGCAGTGAAGCACCAGGGGCGAGGGAGACCCAGTACTTC

j_gene: TRBJ2-7
d_gene: TRBD1
abundance: -
v_gene: TRBV29-1
CDR3aa: CSGGGQGSYEQYF
CDR3nt: TGCAGCGGGGGGGGACAGGGCTCCTACGAGCAGTACTTC

j_gene: TRBJ1-1
d_gene: TRBD1
abundance: once
v_gene: TRBV19
CDR3aa: CASSSGQGESPSTEAFF
CDR3nt: TGTGCCAGTAGTTCCGGACAGGGGGAGTCCCCGTCCACTGAAGCTTTCTTT

j_gene: TRBJ2-2
d_gene: -
abundance: -
v_gene: TRBV12-3/TRBV12-4
CDR3aa: CASRPTGSGELFF
CDR3nt: TGTGCCAGCAGGCCCACAGGGTCCGGGGAGCTGTTTTTT

j_gene: TRBJ2-3
d_gene: -
abundance: -
v_gene: TRBV12-3/TRBV12-4
CDR3aa: CASSLSQTDTQYF
CDR3nt: TGTGCCAGCAGTTTAAGCCAAACAGATACGCAGTATTTT

j_gene: TRBJ1-1
d_gene: -
abundance: -
v_gene: TRBV19
CDR3aa: CASSWGGEPGRTEAFF
CDR3nt: TGTGCCAGTAGTTGGGGCGGGGAGCCGGGTCGCACTGAAGCTTTCTTT

j_gene: TRBJ2-5
d_gene: -
abundance: -
v_gene: TRBV2
CDR3aa: CASSDSGWSEETQYF
CDR3nt: TGTGCCAGCAGTGATTCAGGATGGTCGGAAGAGACCCAGTACTTC

j_gene: TRBJ1-1
d_gene: -
abundance: -
v_gene: TRBV10-3
CDR3aa: CAISDPGREAFF
CDR3nt: TGTGCCATCAGCGACCCTGGGAGGGAAGCTTTCTTT

j_gene: TRBJ1-2
d_gene: TRBD1
abundance: -
v_gene: TRBV6-5
CDR3aa: CASSITGVVGYTF
CDR3nt: TGTGCCAGCTCTATAACAGGGGTTGTCGGCTACACCTTC

j_gene: TRBJ2-2
d_gene: TRBD1
abundance: many
v_gene: TRBV11-2
CDR3aa: CASSSYLQGKNTGELFF
CDR3nt: TGTGCCAGCAGCTCGTATCTACAGGGGAAGAACACCGGGGAGCTGTTTTTT

j_gene: TRBJ2-5
d_gene: TRBD2
abundance: -
v_gene: TRBV5-8
CDR3aa: CASPGAGGARETQYF
CDR3nt: TGTGCCAGCCCGGGGGCGGGGGGGGCTAGAGAGACCCAGTACTTC

j_gene: TRBJ2-1
d_gene: -
abundance: -
v_gene: TRBV11-1
CDR3aa: CASSLGGGANEQFF
CDR3nt: TGTGCCAGCAGCTTAGGGGGTGGGGCGAATGAGCAGTTCTTC